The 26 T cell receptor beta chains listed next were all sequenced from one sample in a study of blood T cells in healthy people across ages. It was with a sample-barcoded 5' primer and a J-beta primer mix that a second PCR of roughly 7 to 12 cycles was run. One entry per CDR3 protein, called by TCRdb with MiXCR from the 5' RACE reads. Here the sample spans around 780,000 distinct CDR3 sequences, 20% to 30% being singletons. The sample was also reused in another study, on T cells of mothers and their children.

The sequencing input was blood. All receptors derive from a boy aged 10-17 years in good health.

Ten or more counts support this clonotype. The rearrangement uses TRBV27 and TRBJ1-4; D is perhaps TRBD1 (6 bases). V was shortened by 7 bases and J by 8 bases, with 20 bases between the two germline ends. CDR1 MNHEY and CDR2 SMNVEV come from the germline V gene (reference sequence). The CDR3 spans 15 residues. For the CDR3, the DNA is TGTGCCAGCACCGTTTATGGGGGGGCTGGAGAAAAACTGTTTTTT. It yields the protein CASTVYGGAGEKLFF. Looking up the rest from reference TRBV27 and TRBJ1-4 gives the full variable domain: EAQVTQNPRYLITVTGKKLTVTCSQNMNHEYMSWYRQDPGLGLRQIYYSMNVEVTDKGDVPEGYKVSRKEKRNFPLILESPSPNQTSLYFCASTVYGGAGEKLFFGSGTQLSVL.

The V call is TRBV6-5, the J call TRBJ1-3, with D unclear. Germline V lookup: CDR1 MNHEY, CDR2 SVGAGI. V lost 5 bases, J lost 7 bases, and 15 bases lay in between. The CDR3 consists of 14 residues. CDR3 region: CASSLSVLGNTIYF. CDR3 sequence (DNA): TGTGCCAGCAGTCTATCTGTCCTGGGCAACACCATATATTTT.

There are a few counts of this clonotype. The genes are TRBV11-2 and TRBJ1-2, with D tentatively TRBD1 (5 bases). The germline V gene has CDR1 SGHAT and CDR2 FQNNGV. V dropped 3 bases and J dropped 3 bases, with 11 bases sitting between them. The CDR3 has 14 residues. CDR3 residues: CASSLRSGDYGYTF. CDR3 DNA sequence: TGTGCCAGCAGCTTGAGGTCGGGGGACTATGGCTACACCTTC.

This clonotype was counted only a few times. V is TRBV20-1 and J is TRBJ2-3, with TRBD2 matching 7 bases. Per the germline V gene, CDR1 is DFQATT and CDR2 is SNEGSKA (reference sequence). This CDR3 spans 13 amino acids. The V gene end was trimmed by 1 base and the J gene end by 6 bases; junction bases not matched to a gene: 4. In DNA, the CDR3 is TGCAGTGCTAGAGGAGCGGGGAAGGATACGCAGTATTTT. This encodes CSARGAGKDTQYF.

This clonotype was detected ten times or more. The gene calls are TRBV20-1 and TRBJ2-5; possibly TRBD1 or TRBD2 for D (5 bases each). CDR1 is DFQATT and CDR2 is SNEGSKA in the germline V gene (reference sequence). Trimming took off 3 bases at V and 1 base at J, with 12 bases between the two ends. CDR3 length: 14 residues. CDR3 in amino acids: CSARIGESQETQYF. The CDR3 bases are TGCAGTGCTAGGATAGGGGAGTCCCAAGAGACCCAGTACTTC.

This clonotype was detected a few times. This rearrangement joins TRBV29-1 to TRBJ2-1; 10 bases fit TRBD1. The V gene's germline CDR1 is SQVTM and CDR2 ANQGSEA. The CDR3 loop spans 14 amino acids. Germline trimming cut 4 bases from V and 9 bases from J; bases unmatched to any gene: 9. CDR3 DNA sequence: TGCAGCGTTGGCCAGGACAGGGGGGGTGGTGAGCAGTTCTTC. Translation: CSVGQDRGGGEQFF.

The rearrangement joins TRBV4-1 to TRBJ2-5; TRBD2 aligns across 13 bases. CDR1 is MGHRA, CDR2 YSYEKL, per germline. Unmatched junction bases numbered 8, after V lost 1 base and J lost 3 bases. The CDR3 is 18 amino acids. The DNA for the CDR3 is TGCGCCAGCAGCCAAGTCGTACTAGCGGGGGGGATTAAAGAGACCCAGTACTTC. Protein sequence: CASSQVVLAGGIKETQYF.

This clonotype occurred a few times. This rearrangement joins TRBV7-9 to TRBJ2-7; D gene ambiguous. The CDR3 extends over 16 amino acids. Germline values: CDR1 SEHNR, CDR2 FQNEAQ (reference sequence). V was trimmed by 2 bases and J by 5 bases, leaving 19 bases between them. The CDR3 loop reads CASSLPSPRVYDEQYF. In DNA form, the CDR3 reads TGTGCCAGCAGCTTACCTTCCCCACGAGTGTATGACGAGCAGTACTTC.

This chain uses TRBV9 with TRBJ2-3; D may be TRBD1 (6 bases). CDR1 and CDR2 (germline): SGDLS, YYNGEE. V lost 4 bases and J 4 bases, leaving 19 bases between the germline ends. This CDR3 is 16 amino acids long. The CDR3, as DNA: TGTGCCAGCAGCCTACGTGCAGGGGTCGGAGCAGATACGCAGTATTTT. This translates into CASSLRAGVGADTQYF.

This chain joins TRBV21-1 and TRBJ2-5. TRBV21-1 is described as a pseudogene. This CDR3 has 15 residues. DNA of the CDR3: TGTGCCAGCAGCAAAGGATCCGTAAGCCAAGAGACCCAGTACTTC. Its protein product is CASSKGSVSQETQYF.

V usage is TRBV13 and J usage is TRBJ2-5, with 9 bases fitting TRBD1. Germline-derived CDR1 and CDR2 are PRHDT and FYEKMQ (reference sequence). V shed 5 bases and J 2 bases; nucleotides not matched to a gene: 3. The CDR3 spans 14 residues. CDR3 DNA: TGTGCCAGCAGCGGACAGGGGCAACAAGAGACCCAGTACTTC. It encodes CASSGQGQQETQYF.

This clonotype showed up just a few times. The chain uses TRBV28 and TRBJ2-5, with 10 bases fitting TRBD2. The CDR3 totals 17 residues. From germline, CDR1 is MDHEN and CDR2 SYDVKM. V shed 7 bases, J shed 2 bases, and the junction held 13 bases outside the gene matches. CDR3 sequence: CASTGTSGANLQETQYF. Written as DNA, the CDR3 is TGTGCCAGCACGGGAACTAGCGGGGCCAATTTACAAGAGACCCAGTACTTC.

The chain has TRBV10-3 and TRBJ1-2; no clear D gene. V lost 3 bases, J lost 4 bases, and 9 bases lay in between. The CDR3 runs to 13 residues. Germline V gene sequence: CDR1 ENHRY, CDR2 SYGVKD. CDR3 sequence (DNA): TGTGCCATCAGTGAAGGCCCCAGCTATGGCTACACCTTC. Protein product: CAISEGPSYGYTF.

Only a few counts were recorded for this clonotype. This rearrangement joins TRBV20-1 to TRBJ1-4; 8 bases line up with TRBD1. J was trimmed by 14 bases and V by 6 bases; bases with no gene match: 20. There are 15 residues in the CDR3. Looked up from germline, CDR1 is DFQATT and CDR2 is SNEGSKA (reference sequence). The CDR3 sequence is CSAQIYRDRNWRLFF. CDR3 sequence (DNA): TGCAGTGCCCAAATATACCGGGACAGGAACTGGCGGCTGTTTTTT.

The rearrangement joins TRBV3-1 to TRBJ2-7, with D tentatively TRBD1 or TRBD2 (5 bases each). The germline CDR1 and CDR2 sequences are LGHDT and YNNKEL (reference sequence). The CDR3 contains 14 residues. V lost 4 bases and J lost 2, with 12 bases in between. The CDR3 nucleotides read TGTGCCAGCAGCCCTTACGGGGCTACCTACGAGCAGTACTTC. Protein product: CASSPYGATYEQYF.

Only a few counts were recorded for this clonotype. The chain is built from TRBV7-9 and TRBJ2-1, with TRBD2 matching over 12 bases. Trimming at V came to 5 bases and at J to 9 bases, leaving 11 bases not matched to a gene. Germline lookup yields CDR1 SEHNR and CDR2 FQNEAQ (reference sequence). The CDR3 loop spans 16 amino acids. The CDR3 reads CASSIKLAGGRFEQFF. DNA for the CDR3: TGTGCCAGCAGCATAAAACTAGCGGGGGGAAGGTTTGAGCAGTTCTTC.

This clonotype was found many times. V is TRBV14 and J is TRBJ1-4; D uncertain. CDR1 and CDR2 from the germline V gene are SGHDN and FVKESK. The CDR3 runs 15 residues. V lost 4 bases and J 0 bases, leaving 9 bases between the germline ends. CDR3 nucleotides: TGTGCCAGCAGCCGCGGACGTGCAACTAATGAAAAACTGTTTTTT. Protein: CASSRGRATNEKLFF.

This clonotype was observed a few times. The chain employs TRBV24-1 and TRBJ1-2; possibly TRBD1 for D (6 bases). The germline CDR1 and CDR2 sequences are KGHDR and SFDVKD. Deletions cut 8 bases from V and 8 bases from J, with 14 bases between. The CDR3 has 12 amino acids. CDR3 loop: CATNSGTRGYTF. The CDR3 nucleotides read TGTGCCACCAATTCCGGGACAAGGGGCTACACCTTC.

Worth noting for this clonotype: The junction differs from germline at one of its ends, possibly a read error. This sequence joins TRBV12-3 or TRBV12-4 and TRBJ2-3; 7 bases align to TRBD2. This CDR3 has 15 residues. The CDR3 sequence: CASSLDRTSADMQYF. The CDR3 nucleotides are TGTGCCAGCAGTCTAGACAGAACTAGCGCAGATATGCAGTATTTT.

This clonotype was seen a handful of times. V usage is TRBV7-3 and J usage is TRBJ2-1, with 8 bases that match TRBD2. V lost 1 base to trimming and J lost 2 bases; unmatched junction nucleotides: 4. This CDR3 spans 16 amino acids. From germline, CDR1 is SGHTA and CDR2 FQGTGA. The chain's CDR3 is CASSLKGGGPYNEQFF. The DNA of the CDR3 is TGTGCCAGCAGCTTAAAGGGCGGGGGGCCCTACAATGAGCAGTTCTTC.

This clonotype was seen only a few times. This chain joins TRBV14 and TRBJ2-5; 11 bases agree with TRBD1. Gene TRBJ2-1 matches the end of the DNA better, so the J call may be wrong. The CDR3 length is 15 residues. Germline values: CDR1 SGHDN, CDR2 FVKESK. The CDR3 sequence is CASSQVGQGANEQFF. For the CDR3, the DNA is TGTGCCAGCAGCCAAGTAGGACAGGGGGCCAATGAGCAGTTCTTC.

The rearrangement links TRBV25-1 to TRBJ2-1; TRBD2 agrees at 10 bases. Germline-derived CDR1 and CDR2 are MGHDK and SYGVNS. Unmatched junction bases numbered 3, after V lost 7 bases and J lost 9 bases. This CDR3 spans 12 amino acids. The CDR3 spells CASTLAGSEQFF. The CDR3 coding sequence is TGTGCCAGCACACTAGCGGGGTCTGAGCAGTTCTTC.

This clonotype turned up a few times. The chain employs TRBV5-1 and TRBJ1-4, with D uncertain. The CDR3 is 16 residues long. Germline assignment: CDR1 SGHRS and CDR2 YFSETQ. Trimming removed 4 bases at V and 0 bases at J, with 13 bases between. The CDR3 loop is CASSEDGIATNEKLFF. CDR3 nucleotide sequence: TGCGCCAGCAGCGAAGACGGGATTGCAACTAATGAAAAACTGTTTTTT.

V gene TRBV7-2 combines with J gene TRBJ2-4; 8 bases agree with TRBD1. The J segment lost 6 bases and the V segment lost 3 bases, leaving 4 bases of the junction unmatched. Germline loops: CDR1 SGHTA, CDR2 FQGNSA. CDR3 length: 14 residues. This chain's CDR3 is CASSFLGQGNIQYF. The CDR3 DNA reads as TGTGCCAGCAGCTTCTTAGGACAGGGAAACATTCAGTACTTC.

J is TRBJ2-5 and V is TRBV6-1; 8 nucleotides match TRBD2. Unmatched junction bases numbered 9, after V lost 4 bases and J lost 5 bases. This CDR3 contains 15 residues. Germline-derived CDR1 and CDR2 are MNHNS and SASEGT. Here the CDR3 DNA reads TGTGCCAGCAGTGGAGTCGGGGGGGCCCGGGAGACCCAGTACTTC. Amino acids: CASSGVGGARETQYF.

This CDR3 is CASSPTRIGVGNEQFF. CDR3 DNA sequence: TGTGCCAGCAGCCCCACCCGTATAGGGGTGGGAAATGAGCAGTTCTTC. The rearrangement uses TRBV7-6 and TRBJ2-5; TRBD1 is a possible D gene (5 bases). TRBJ2-1 explains the end of the DNA better; the J call may be wrong. Germline V gene sequence: CDR1 SGHVS, CDR2 FNYEAQ. The length of the CDR3 is 16 residues.